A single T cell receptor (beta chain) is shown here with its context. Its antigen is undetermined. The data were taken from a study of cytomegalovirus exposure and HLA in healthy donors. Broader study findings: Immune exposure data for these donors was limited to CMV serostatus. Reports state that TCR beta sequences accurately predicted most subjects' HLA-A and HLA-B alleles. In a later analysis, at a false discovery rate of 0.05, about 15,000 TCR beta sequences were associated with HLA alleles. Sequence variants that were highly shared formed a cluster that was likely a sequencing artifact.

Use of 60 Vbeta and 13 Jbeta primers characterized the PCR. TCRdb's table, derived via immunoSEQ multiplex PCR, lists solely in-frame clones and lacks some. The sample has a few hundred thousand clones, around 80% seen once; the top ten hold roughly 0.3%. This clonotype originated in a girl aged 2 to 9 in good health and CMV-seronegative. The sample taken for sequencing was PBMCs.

The chain's CDR3 is CASSLYGTGYEQYF. For the CDR3, the DNA is TGTGCCAGCAGTTTATATGGGACAGGGTACGAGCAGTACTTC. V usage is TRBV28 and J usage is TRBJ2-7; 9 bases line up with TRBD1. After removal of 1 base from V and 4 bases from J, the junction contained 2 bases not matched to a gene. The CDR3 length is 14 residues. Germline values: CDR1 MDHEN, CDR2 SYDVKM.